This TCR beta chain was sequenced during a study of T cells in Graves' hyperthyroidism and ophthalmopathy. Study-level background: The authors collected peripheral blood at initial diagnosis, before any treatment.

Thyroid ultrasound, orbital computed tomography, clinical symptoms, and serum thyroxine and TRAb underpinned diagnoses. From RNA transcripts, TCR beta CDR3 regions were amplified. When the TCR CDR3 underwent first-round RT-PCR, the HTBI primer set was used. TCRdb recomputed calls from the multiplex PCR reads with MiXCR, one row per CDR3 protein. This sample has about 740,000 distinct CDR3 sequences, with approximately 15% found just once. Between the trimmed V and J ends, which lost 2 bases and 10 bases, there was a span of 18 bases. CDR1 is GTSNPN, CDR2 SVGIG, per germline (reference sequence). The CDR3 is 14 residues long.

The chain employs TRBV30 and TRBJ2-1; D possibly corresponds to TRBD1 (5 bases). Input material: blood. The origin of this receptor is a woman aged 18-35 years with Graves' hyperthyroidism. CDR3 sequence: CAWSPRQLLGEQFF. In DNA form, the CDR3 reads TGTGCCTGGAGTCCCAGACAGCTCTTGGGGGAGCAGTTCTTC.